This T cell receptor beta chain was recorded in a study of blood T cell repertoires in COVID-19. Study in general: Collection of acute and convalescent COVID-19 samples took place in the United States, Italy and Spain.

TCRdb keeps only in-frame clones here, not all; method: immunoSEQ multiplex PCR. The data contain under 250,000 clones, roughly 80% of them singletons. This sequence was found in a woman between 70 and 85 years old with acute or convalescent COVID-19. Input material: peripheral blood.

The CDR3 DNA reads as TGTGCCAGCAGCCCGGGACAGAGCTCCTACAATGAGCAGTTCTTC. It encodes CASSPGQSSYNEQFF. The V call is TRBV3-1 (or the pseudogene TRBV3-2), the J call TRBJ2-1; 7 bases agree with TRBD1. Germline CDR1 is LGHDT and CDR2 is YNNKEL (reference sequence). The CDR3 spans 15 residues. V was clipped by 4 bases and J by 0 bases; unmatched bases: 3.